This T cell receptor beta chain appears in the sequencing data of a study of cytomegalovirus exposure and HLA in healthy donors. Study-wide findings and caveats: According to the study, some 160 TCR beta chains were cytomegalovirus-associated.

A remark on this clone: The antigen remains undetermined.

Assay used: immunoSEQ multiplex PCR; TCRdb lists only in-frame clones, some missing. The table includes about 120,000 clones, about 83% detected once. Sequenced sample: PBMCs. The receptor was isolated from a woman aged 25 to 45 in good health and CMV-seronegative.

CDR3 protein: CASSLSLASRTDTQYF. The CDR3 DNA reads as TGTGCCAGCAGCTTAAGCCTAGCTTCCCGCACAGATACGCAGTATTTT. This sequence joins TRBV7-2 and TRBJ2-3, with TRBD2 as a possible D gene (5 bases). CDR1 and CDR2 (germline): SGHTA, FQGNSA. V was trimmed by 2 bases and J by 1 base, leaving 13 bases between them. The CDR3 spans 16 residues.